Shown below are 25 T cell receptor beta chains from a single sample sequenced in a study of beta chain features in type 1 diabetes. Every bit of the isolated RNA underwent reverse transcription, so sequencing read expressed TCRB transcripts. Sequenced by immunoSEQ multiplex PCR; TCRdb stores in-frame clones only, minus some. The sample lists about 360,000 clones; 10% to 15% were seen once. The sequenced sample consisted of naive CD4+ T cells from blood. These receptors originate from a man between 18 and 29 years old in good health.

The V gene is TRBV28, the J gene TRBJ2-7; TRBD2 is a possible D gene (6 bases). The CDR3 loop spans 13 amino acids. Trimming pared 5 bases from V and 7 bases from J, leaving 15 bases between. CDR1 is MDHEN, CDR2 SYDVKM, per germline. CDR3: CASSAGSTGEQYF. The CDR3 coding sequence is TGTGCCAGCAGTGCGGGATCCACGGGGGAGCAGTACTTC.

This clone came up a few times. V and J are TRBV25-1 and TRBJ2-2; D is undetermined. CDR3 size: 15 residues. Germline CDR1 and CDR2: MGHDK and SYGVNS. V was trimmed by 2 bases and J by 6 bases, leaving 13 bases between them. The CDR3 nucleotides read TGTGCCAGCAGTGAAAGCCCAGGTTTGGCCGGGGAGCTGTTTTTT. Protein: CASSESPGLAGELFF. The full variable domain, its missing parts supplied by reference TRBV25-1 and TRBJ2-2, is EADIYQTPRYLVIGTGKKITLECSQTMGHDKMYWYQQDPGMELHLIHYSYGVNSTEKGDLSSESTVSRIRTEHFPLTLESARPSHTSQYLCASSESPGLAGELFFGEGSRLTVL.

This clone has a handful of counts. Here the CDR3 DNA reads TGTGCCTGGAGTACCGGAGAACTAGCGGGGCAGCAGTTCTTC. Translated, it gives CAWSTGELAGQQFF. The chain employs TRBV30 and TRBJ2-1; 10 positions agree with TRBD2. The V segment lost 2 bases and the J segment 11 bases; nucleotides outside the gene matches: 9. Germline V gene sequence: CDR1 GTSNPN, CDR2 SVGIG (reference sequence). CDR3 size: 14 residues.

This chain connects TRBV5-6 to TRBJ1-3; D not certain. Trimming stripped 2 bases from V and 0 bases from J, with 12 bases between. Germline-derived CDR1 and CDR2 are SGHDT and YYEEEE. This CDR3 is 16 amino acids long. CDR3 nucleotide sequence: TGTGCCAGCAGCTTAATAGCAGACCTCTCTGGAAACACCATATATTTT. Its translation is CASSLIADLSGNTIYF.

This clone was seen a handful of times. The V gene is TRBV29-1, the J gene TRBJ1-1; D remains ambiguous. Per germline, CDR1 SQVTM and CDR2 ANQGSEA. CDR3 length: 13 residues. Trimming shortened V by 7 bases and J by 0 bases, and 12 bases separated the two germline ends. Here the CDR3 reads CSGGEPVNTEAFF. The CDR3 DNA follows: TGCAGCGGTGGGGAGCCGGTGAACACTGAAGCTTTCTTT.

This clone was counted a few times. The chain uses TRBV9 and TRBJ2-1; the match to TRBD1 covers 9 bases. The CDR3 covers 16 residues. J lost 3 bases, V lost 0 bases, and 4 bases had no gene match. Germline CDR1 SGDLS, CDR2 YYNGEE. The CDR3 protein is CASSVVGQGFYNEQFF. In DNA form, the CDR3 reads TGTGCCAGCAGCGTAGTGGGACAGGGATTCTACAATGAGCAGTTCTTC.

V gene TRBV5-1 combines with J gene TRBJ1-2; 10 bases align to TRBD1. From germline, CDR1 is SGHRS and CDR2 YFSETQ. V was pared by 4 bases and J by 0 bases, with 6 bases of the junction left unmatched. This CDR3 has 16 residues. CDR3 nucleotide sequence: TGCGCCAGCAGCATCGACAGGGGGCTGGCTAACTATGGCTACACCTTC. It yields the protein CASSIDRGLANYGYTF.

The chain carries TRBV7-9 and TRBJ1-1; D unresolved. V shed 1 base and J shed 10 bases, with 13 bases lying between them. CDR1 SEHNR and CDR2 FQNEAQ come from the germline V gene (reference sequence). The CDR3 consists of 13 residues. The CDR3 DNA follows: TGTGCCAGCAGCTTAGAGAAAAGTGCGGGAGCTTTCTTT. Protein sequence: CASSLEKSAGAFF.

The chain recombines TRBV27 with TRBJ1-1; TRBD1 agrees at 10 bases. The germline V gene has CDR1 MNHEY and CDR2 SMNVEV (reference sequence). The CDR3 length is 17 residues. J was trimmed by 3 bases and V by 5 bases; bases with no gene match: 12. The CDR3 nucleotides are TGTGCCAGCAGTAGACAACGGGACAGGGGATATGACACTGAAGCTTTCTTT. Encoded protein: CASSRQRDRGYDTEAFF.

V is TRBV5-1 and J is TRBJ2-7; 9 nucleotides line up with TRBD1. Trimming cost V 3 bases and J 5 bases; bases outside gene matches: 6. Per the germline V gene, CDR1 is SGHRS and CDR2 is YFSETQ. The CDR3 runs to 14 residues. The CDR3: CASSSDRGWNEQYF. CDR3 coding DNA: TGCGCCAGCAGCTCGGACAGGGGTTGGAACGAGCAGTACTTC. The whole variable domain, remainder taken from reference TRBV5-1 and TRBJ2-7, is KAGVTQTPRYLIKTRGQQVTLSCSPISGHRSVSWYQQTPGQGLQFLFEYFSETQRNKGNFPGRFSGRQFSNSRSEMNVSTLELGDSALYLCASSSDRGWNEQYFGPGTRLTVT.

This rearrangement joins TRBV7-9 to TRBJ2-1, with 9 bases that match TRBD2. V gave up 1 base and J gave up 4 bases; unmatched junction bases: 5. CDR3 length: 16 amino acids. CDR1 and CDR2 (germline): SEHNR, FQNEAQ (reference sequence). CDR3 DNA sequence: TGTGCCAGCAGCTTAGTAGAGCGGGAGGTTTACAATGAGCAGTTCTTC. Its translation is CASSLVEREVYNEQFF.

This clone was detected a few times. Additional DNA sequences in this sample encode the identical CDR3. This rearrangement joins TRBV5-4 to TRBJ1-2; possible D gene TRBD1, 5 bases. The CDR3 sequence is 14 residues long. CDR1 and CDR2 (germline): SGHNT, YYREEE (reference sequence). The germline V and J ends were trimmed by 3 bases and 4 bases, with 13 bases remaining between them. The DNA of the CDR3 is TGTGCCAGCAGCTCACTTACAGGTGTCTATGGCTACACCTTC. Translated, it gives CASSSLTGVYGYTF.

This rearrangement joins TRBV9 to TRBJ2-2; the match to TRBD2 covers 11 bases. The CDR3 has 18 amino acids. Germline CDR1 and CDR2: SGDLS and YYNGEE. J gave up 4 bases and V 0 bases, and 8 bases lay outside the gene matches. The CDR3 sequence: CASSVEIAGGPGTGELFF. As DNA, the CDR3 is TGTGCCAGCAGCGTAGAGATAGCGGGGGGGCCGGGCACCGGGGAGCTGTTTTTT.

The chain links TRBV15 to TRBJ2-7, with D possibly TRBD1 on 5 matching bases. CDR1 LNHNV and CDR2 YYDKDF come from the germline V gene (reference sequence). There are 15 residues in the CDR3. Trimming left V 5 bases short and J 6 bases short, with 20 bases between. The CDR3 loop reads CATSARGAGLSEQYF. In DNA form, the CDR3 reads TGTGCCACCAGCGCTAGAGGTGCAGGGCTCAGCGAGCAGTACTTC.

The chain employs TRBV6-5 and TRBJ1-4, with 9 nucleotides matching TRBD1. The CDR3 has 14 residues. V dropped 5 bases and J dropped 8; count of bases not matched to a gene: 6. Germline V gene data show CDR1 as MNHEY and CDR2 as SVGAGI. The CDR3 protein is CASSRGQGKEKLFF. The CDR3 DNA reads TGTGCCAGCAGTCGGGGACAGGGAAAGGAAAAACTGTTTTTT.

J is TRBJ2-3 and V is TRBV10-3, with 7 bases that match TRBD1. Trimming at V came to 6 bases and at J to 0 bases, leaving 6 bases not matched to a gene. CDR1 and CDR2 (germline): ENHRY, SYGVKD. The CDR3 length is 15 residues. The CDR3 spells CAISHPGQSTDTQYF. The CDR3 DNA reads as TGTGCCATCAGCCATCCGGGACAGAGCACAGATACGCAGTATTTT.

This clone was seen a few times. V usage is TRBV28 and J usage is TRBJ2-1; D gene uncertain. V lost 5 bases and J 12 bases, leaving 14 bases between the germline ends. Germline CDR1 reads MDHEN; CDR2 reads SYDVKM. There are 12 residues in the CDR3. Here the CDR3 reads CASSQISSWQFF. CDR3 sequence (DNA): TGTGCCAGCAGTCAAATTTCATCATGGCAGTTCTTC.

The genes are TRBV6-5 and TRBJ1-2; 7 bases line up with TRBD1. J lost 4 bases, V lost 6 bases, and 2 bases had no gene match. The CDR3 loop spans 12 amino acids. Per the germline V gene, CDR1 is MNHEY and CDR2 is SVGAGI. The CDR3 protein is CASRGQFYGYTF. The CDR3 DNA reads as TGTGCCAGCAGGGGACAGTTCTATGGCTACACCTTC.

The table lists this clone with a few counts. CDR3 sequence: CASSLATTSYGYTF. Written as DNA, the CDR3 is TGTGCCAGCAGCTTGGCCACTACTTCCTATGGCTACACCTTC. The gene calls are TRBV5-8 and TRBJ1-2; D remains ambiguous. Trimming took 0 bases from V and 4 from J, leaving 10 bases between them. This CDR3 is 14 amino acids long. In germline, CDR1 is SGHTS, CDR2 YDEGEE.

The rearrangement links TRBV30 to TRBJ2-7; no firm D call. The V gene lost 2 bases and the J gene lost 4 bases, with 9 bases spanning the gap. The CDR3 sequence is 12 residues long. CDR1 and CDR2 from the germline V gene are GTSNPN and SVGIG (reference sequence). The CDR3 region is CAWSQRRYEQYF. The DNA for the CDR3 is TGTGCCTGGAGTCAAAGGCGGTACGAGCAGTACTTC.

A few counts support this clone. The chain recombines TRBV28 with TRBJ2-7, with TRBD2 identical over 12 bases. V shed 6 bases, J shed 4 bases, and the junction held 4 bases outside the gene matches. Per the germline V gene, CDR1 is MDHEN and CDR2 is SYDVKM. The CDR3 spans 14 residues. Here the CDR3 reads CASRTSGSKYEQYF. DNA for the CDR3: TGTGCCAGCAGGACTAGCGGGAGTAAGTACGAGCAGTACTTC.

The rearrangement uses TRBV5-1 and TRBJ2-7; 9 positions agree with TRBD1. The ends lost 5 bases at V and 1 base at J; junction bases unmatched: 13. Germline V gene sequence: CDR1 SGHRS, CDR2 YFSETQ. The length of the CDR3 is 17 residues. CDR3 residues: CASSFSWGTGSSYEQYF. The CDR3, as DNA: TGCGCCAGCAGTTTCTCATGGGGGACAGGGTCGTCCTACGAGCAGTACTTC.

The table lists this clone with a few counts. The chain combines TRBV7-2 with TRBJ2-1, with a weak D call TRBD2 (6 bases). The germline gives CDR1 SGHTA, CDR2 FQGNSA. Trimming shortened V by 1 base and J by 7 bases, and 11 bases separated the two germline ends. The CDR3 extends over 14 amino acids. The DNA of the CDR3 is TGTGCCAGCAGCTTAGACCTAGCGAGGAATGAGCAGTTCTTC. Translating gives CASSLDLARNEQFF. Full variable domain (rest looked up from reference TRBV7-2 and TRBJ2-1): GAGVSQSPSNKVTEKGKDVELRCDPISGHTALYWYRQSLGQGLEFLIYFQGNSAPDKSGLPSDRFSAERTGGSVSTLTIQRTQQEDSAVYLCASSLDLARNEQFFGPGTRLTVL.

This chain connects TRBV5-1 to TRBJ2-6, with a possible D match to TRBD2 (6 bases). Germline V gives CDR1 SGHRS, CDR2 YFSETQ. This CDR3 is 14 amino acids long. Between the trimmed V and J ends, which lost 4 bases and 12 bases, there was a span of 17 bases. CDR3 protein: CASSIGDSRPVLTF. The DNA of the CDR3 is TGCGCCAGCAGCATCGGGGACTCCCGTCCCGTCCTGACTTTC.

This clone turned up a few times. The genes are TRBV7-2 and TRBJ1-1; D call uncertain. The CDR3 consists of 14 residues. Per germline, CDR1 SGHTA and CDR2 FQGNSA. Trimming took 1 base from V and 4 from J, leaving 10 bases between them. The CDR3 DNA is TGTGCCAGCAGCTTAGGTCCGGTTGGCACTGAAGCTTTCTTT. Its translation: CASSLGPVGTEAFF. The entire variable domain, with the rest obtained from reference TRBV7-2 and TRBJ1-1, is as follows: GAGVSQSPSNKVTEKGKDVELRCDPISGHTALYWYRQSLGQGLEFLIYFQGNSAPDKSGLPSDRFSAERTGGSVSTLTIQRTQQEDSAVYLCASSLGPVGTEAFFGQGTRLTVV.